The clone carrying this T cell receptor beta chain was recorded only once. The antigen is not known. These data are taken from a study of shared clonotypes between healthy human individuals. General study points: Sharing across several donors was seen in roughly 5% of naive CD4 clonotypes. Estimated richness was generally greater in naive than memory subsets.

Repertoires were generated with immunoSEQ multiplex PCR, while TCRdb's copy carries only in-frame clones and drops some. The table shows some 1 million clones, with more than 60% occurring only once. Sequences were obtained from memory CD4+ T cells sorted from blood. Subset of the sample: CD45RA-negative fraction. The receptor comes from a man aged 18 to 29 in good health.

The CDR3 region is CASSLAEGRGETQYF. CDR3 coding DNA: TGTGCCAGCAGCTTGGCTGAGGGGCGAGGGGAGACCCAGTACTTC. The V and J genes are TRBV5-6 and TRBJ2-5; the D call may be TRBD1 or TRBD2 (5 bases each). The V gene lost 0 bases and the J gene lost 5 bases, with 14 bases spanning the gap. The CDR3 consists of 15 residues. CDR1 and CDR2 from the germline V gene are SGHDT and YYEEEE.